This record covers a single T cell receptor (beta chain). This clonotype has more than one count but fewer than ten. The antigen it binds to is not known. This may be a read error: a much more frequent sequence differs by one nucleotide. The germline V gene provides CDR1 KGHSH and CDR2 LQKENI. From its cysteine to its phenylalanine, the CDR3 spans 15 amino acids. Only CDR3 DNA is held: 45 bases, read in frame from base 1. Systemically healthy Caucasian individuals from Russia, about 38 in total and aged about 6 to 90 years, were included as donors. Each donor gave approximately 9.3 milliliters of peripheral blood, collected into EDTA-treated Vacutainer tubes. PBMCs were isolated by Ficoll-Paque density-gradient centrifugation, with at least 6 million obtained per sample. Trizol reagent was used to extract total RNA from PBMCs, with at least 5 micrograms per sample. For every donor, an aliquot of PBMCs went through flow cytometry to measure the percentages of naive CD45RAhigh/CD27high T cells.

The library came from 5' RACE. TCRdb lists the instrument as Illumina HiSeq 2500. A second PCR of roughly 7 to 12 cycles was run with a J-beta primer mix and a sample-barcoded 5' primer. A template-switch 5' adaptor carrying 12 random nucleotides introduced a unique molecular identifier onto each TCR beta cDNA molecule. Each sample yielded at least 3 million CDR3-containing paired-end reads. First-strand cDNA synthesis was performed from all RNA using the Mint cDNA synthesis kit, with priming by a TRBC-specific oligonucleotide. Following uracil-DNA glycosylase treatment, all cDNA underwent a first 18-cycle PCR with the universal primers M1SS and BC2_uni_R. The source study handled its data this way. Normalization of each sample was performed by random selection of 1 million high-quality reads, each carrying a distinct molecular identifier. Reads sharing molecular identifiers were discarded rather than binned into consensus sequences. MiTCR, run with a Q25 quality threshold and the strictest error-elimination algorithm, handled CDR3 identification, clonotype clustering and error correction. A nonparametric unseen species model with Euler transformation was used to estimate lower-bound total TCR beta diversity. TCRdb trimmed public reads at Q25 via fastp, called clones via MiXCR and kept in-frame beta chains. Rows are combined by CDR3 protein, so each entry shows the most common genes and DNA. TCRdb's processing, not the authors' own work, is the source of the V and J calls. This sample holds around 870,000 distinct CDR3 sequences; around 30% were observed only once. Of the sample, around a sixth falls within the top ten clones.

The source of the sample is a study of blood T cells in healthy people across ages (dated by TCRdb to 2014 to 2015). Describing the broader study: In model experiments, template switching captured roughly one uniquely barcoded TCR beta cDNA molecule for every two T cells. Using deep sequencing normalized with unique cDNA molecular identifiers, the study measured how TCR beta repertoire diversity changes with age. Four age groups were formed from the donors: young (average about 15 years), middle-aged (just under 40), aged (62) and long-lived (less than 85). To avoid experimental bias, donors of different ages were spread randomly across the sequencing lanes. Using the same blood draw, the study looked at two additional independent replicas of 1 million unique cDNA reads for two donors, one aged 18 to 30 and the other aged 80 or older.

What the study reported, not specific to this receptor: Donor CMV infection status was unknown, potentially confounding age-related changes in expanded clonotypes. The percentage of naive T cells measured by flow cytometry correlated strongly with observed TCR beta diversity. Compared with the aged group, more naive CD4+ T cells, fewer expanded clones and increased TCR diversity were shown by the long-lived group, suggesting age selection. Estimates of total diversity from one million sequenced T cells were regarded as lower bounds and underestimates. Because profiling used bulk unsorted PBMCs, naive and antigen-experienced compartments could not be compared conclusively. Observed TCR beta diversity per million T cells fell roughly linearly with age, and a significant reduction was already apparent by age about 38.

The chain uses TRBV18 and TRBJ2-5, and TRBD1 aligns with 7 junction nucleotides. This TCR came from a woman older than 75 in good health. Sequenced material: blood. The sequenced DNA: TGTGCCAGCTCACCACGGGACAGTACTCAAGAGGCCCAGTACTTC. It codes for CASSPRDSTQEAQYF.